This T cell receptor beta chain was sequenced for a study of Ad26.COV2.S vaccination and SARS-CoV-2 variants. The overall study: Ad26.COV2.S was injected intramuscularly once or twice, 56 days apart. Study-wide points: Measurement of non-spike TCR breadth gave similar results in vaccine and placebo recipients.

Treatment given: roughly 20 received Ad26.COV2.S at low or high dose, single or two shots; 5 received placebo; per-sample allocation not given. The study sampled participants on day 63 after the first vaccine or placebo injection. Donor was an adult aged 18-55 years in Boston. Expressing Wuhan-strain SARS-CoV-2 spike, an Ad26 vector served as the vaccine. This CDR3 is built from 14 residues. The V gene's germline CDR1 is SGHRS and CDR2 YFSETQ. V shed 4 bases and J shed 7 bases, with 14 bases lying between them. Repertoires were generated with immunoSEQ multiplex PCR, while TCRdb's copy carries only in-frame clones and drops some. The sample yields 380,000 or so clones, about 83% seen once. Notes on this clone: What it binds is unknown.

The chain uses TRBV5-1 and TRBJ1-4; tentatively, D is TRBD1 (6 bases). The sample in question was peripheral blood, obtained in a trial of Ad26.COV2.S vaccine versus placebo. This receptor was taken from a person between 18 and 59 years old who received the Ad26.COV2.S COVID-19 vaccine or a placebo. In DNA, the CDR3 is TGCGCCAGCAGCGAACAGGGTGGGGTTGAAAAACTGTTTTTT. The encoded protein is CASSEQGGVEKLFF.